What follows is one T cell receptor beta chain and its context. What this receptor recognizes is not known. Base qualities are missing; no much larger clone stands one base away. These data belong to a study of cytomegalovirus exposure and HLA in healthy donors (dated by TCRdb to about 2017). Background on the whole study: An earlier analysis of 587 of the donors reported 250 to 350 Gb of sequence data and about 100 million unique TCR beta sequences from roughly 200 million T cells. An early release covering more than 500 HLA-typed donors comprised about 300 gigabases of sequencing data and tens of millions of unique TCR sequences. Of the roughly 400 genotyped donors, 65% to 90% fell in the genetic ancestry cluster associated with self-reported Caucasian donors. The study was designed to test whether signatures of past pathogen exposure could be identified by cataloging public T cell receptors. Using immunosequencing, the study profiled T cell repertoires from 666 subjects and related those repertoires to cytomegalovirus serostatus. A separate validation cohort of over a hundred different subjects was used in addition to the approximately 670-subject first cohort. The study combined high-throughput TCR immunosequencing, statistical association of individual TCRs with disease status, and machine learning to predict cytomegalovirus infection status. In a later analysis, previously published TCR beta repertoires from 550 to 700 donors were re-analyzed and high-resolution HLA genotyping was added so that TCR occurrence patterns could be studied. Rather than using new phenotypic data, the later analysis identified candidate immune exposures from TCR beta sequences and from how often those sequences occurred across donors. An earlier analysis of fewer than 750 of the donors used high-throughput TCR beta sequencing to judge whether each TCR beta V gene segment behaved as functional or pseudogenic. Donor age, sex, ethnicity and CMV serostatus were compiled alongside the repertoire data. Genome-wide SNP genotypes for about 65% of the roughly 670 donors were used in a later genetic analysis, which treated that subset as a discovery cohort. Every discovery cohort repertoire had been produced on one sequencing platform. HLA typing included class I and class II loci at four-digit resolution. The number of typed donors differed by locus: roughly 620-630 for A, B, C, DRB1 and DQB1; 500 to 550 for DQA1; 606 for DPA1; and around 490 for DPB1. Roughly 5 DR-DQ haplotypes were handled as single units for association and clustering because linkage in the cohort was strong. Among about 370 genotyped donors of the cohort, an average of approximately 220,000 unique TCR beta nucleotide sequences was sequenced per donor, of which about 20% were non-productive. On the study overall, not on this receptor specifically: At a false discovery rate of 0.05, a later analysis linked around 17,000 TCR beta sequences to specific HLA alleles. The authors suggested that the approach could potentially be generalized to other disease states and immunological phenotypes. CMV serostatus was the only immune exposure information available for the cohort. In this cohort, only TCR beta chains were sequenced, and detectable features were limited by the absence of alpha or paired-chain data. In both the original and validation cohorts, the classifier was reported to diagnose cytomegalovirus status with high specificity and sensitivity. According to a later genetic analysis, donors in an Asian-associated ancestry cluster had fewer N-insertions in productive TCRs than the roughly 670-donor mean. A further reported finding was that TCR beta sequences accurately predicted the HLA-A and HLA-B alleles for most subjects in the first cohort. Compared with equally common non-associated chains, HLA-associated TCR beta chains in a later analysis were more clonally expanded and had lower generation probabilities. Linkage disequilibrium might explain the correlated functional status among segregating V segments, but an unknown experimental factor could not be excluded. The study listed approximately 150 TCR beta chains as associated with cytomegalovirus. Across donors, most TCR sequences were observed very rarely, whereas some public TCRs were present in many individuals. According to a later analysis, most CMV-associated TCR beta chains appeared to be HLA-restricted, and the HLA associations seemed to be driven largely by CMV exposure. A few of the identified cytomegalovirus-associated TCR beta chains were confirmed in vitro to be specific for cytomegalovirus antigens. When HLA alleles, especially DR and DQ, strongly co-occurred, TCR associations were difficult to assign to individual alleles. A later analysis found that TCR association rates varied across HLA loci, with DRB1 alleles showing the most associated TCRs and HLA-C alleles the fewest. The presence/absence analyses assumed that sequencing depth was roughly uniform across donors, and that assumption may not be true. Some IMGT-functional V segments, including TRBV6-2 and TRBV6-3, could not be told apart with the 87-base-pair reads, so those segments were excluded. A group of highly shared sequence variants was considered likely to be a technical artifact of the sequencing pipeline. In a later genetic analysis, a missense DCLRE1C variant was associated with V-gene and J-gene trimming of TCR beta chains, and the association was replicated in an independent cohort. HLA typing was unavailable for some donors at each locus, so association tests used only the typed subset. Several of the top co-occurrence clusters appeared to be linked to parvovirus B19, influenza, CMV and Epstein-Barr virus, according to a later analysis. Because counts were too low, seventeen rarely observed V segments, including chromosome 9 orphons, were excluded from the earlier analysis of fewer than 650 of the donors. In an earlier analysis of around 500 of the donors, most TCR beta V segments appeared in productive rearrangements about 87% or about 30% of the time, broadly matching IMGT annotations.

The cohort comprised around 690 healthy bone marrow donors. At the time of sampling, every cohort member was nominally healthy, though immune exposures that went unrecorded were likely present. The donor was CMV seropositive and was included in the group of 289 seropositive cohort members. Every donor gave a peripheral blood sample, and the peripheral blood mononuclear cells from that sample were used for TCR beta sequencing. The Qiagen DNeasy Blood Extraction Kit was used to extract genomic DNA from the blood cell samples. The protocol used for the library was the immunoSEQ multiplex PCR assay. The multiplex PCR relied on a mix of 60 forward primers for TCR Vbeta segments and 13 reverse primers for TCR Jbeta segments. A multiplex PCR assay on genomic DNA amplified the CDR3 region of rearranged TCR beta genes. Amplified TCR beta libraries were sequenced as 87-base-pair reads on the Illumina HiSeq System. Regarding the original processing steps: Across the 700 or so repertoires, a later analysis counted tens of millions of unique TCR beta chains, 9 million to 14 million of which were shared by at least two donors. Raw reads were error-corrected and collapsed into unique sequences by a nearest-neighbor algorithm in which closely related sequences were merged to remove PCR and sequencing errors. CDR3 sequences were aligned to IMGT reference sequences to assign V, D and J gene segments. Each retained sequence needed at least a six-nucleotide match to both a V gene segment and a J gene segment. A rearrangement was called productive if the CDR3 had no stop codons and remained in frame with V and J, and every other rearrangement was called non-productive. Following IMGT convention, CDR3 was defined as the stretch from the second conserved V-encoded cysteine to the conserved J-encoded phenylalanine. The earlier analysis of some 550 of the donors excluded any sequence lacking an unambiguous match to a single V gene segment. In an earlier analysis of some 590 of the donors, a V segment was called functional when productive rearrangements were above 56.7%, and segregating when the standard deviation between donors exceeded 5%. A statistical classification framework was built to diagnose cytomegalovirus status from the catalog of TCR beta chain sequences. V and J gene assignment, in a later analysis, came from comparing TCR nucleotide sequences with IMGT/GENE-DB human TR gene sequences. A later analysis assigned CDR3 sequences and most-parsimonious VDJ recombination scenarios with the TCRdist pipeline. In a later analysis, every TCR beta chain was defined by the combination of its CDR3 amino acid sequence and its V-gene family, and reads without a unique V-gene family were dropped. As a way to deal with suspected cross-contamination and a sequencing artifact, a later analysis dropped 592 nucleotide sequences that were highly shared and had low generation probability. For each public chain, a later analysis derived a clonal expansion index from normalized ranks of inferred template counts within each repertoire. In a later analysis, generation probabilities were computed with a VDJ recombination model fitted to out-of-frame rearrangements, and the resulting probabilities were checked against IGoR. In a later analysis, TCR-TCR, TCR-HLA and TCR-CMV co-occurrence was scored with hypergeometric tests, and a repertoire-size bias correction was applied to TCR pairs. In a later analysis, false discovery rates were estimated by permuting HLA or CMV assignments 20 times. In a later analysis, co-occurring TCRs were grouped with DBSCAN, and TCRdist sequence similarity was added when clustering was performed within HLA-allele-positive subsets. For co-occurrence clustering, repertoires with fewer than 30,000 or more than 120,000 public chains were excluded, along with a handful of repertoires with anomalous nucleotide sharing. Entries here come from immuneACCESS through TCRdb and include only in-frame sequences with V and J called. Some clones fail to appear in such tables; in the studies checked, an unresolved V gene covers under half of the shortfall, and the cause of the remainder is unknown. Clone size and V and J calls were adopted from that table, with D and trimming inferred from the DNA. The sample table records around 67,000 clones; approximately 78% of these occur just once. The ten largest clones represent roughly 8% of the sample.

The germline V gene provides CDR1 SGHRS and CDR2 YFSETQ. Taken from cysteine to phenylalanine, the CDR3 has 14 residues. Only CDR3 DNA is held: 42 bases, read in frame from base 1. V has 4 bases trimmed and J has 1 base trimmed; junction bases matching no gene number 4. The V and J genes are TRBV5-1 and TRBJ2-5, and 7 junctional nucleotides match TRBD1. This receptor was taken from a young man in good health and CMV-seropositive. The sample taken for sequencing was PBMCs. At the DNA level, the sequence is TGCGCCAGCAGCCTACAGGGGCCCCAAGAGACCCAGTACTTC. Its protein product is CASSLQGPQETQYF.